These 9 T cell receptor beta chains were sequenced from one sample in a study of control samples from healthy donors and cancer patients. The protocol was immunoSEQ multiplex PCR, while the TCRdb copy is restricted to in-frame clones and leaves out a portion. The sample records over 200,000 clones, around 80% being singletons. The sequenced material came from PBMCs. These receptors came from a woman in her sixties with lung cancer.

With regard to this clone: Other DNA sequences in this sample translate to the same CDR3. CDR3 in amino acids: CAISVGGEQETQYF. CDR3 nucleotides: TGTGCCATCAGTGTTGGGGGAGAACAAGAGACCCAGTACTTC. The chain is built from TRBV10-3 and TRBJ2-5, with D possibly being TRBD1 or TRBD2 (5 bases each). Germline assignment: CDR1 ENHRY and CDR2 SYGVKD. The length of the CDR3 is 14 residues. Between the trimmed V and J ends, which lost 4 bases and 2 bases, there was a span of 11 bases.

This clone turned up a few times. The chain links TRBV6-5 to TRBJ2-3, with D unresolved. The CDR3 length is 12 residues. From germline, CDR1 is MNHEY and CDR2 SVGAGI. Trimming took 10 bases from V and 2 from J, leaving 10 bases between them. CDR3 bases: TGTGCCACCCGGGCCCCCACAGATACGCAGTATTTT. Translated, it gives CATRAPTDTQYF.

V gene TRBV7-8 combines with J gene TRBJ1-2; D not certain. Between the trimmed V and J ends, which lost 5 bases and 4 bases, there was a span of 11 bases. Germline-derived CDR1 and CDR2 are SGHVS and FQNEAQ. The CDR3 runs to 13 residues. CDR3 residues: CASSKDLTYGYTF. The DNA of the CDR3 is TGTGCCAGCAGCAAGGACCTGACCTATGGCTACACCTTC.

The CDR3 DNA sequence: TGTGCCAGCAGTTATGATCCGGGACAGGGGACAGATACGCAGTATTTT. It yields the protein CASSYDPGQGTDTQYF. The chain links TRBV6-5 to TRBJ2-3; TRBD1 matches at 10 bases. V dropped 3 bases and J dropped 3; count of bases not matched to a gene: 6. The CDR3 has 16 residues. The V gene's germline CDR1 is MNHEY and CDR2 SVGAGI.

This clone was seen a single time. The CDR3 DNA sequence: TGTGCCAGCAGCTCCGCCGGGCCCTATGGCTACACCTTC. Translated: CASSSAGPYGYTF. The J gene is TRBJ1-2, the V gene TRBV7-9; the D is unclear. In germline, CDR1 is SEHNR, CDR2 FQNEAQ (reference sequence). V lost 4 bases, J lost 4 bases, and 10 bases lay in between. CDR3 size: 13 residues.

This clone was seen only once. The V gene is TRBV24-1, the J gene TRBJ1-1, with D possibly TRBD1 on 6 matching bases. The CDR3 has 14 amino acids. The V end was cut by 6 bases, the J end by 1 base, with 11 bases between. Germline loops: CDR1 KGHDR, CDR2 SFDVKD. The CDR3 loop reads CATSSSQGNTEAFF. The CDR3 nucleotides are TGTGCCACCAGTTCCTCACAGGGGAACACTGAAGCTTTCTTT.

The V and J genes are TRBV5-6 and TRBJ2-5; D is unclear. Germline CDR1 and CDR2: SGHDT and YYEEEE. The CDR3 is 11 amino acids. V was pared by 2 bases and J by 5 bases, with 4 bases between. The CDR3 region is CASSFYETQYF. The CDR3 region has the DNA TGTGCCAGCAGCTTTTATGAGACCCAGTACTTC. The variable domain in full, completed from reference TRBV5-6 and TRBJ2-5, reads DAGVTQSPTHLIKTRGQQVTLRCSPKSGHDTVSWYQQALGQGPQFIFQYYEEEERQRGNFPDRFSGHQFPNYSSELNVNALLLGDSALYLCASSFYETQYFGPGTRLLVL.

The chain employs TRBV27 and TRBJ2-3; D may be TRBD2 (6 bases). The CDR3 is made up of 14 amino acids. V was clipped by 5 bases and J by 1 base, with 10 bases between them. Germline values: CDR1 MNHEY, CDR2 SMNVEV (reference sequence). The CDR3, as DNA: TGTGCCAGCAGTCAACTAGCACGCACAGATACGCAGTATTTT. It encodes CASSQLARTDTQYF.

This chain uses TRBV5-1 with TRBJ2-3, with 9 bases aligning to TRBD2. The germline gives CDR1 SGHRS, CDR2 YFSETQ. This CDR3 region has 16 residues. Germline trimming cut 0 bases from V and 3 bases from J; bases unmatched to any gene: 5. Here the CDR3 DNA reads TGCGCCAGCAGCTTGGGCGGGGGGGGCACGACAGATACGCAGTATTTT. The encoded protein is CASSLGGGGTTDTQYF.